This paragraph covers one TCR beta chain sequence. Its antigen target is currently unknown. No much larger clonotype is one base removed from it; base qualities were not supplied. The protocol used for the library was the immunoSEQ multiplex PCR assay. For the multiplex PCR, a mixture combining 60 forward primers for TCR Vbeta segments and 13 reverse primers for TCR Jbeta segments was used. A multiplex PCR assay on genomic DNA amplified the CDR3 region of rearranged TCR beta genes. Amplified TCR beta libraries were sequenced as 87-base-pair reads on the Illumina HiSeq System. In the source study's methods: A later analysis counted about 76 million unique TCR beta chains across the 666 repertoires, and approximately 11 million of these chains were shared by at least two donors. Raw reads were error-corrected and collapsed into unique sequences with a nearest-neighbor algorithm that merged closely related sequences to remove PCR and sequencing errors. CDR3 sequences were aligned to IMGT reference sequences to assign V, D and J gene segments. For a sequence to be retained, a match of at least six nucleotides was required to both a V gene segment and a J gene segment. A rearrangement was called productive if the CDR3 had no stop codons and remained in frame with V and J, and every other rearrangement was called non-productive. CDR3 was defined according to IMGT convention as the region running from the second conserved V-encoded cysteine to the conserved J-encoded phenylalanine. The earlier analysis of about 590 of the donors excluded sequences that lacked an unambiguous match to a single V gene segment. An earlier analysis of about 590 of the donors classified V segments as functional when productive rearrangements were above 56.7% and as segregating when the standard deviation between donors was above 5%. A statistical classification framework was built to diagnose cytomegalovirus status from the catalog of TCR beta chain sequences. V and J gene assignment, in a later analysis, came from comparing TCR nucleotide sequences with IMGT/GENE-DB human TR gene sequences. In a later analysis, CDR3 sequences and most-parsimonious VDJ recombination scenarios were assigned using the TCRdist pipeline. In a later analysis, each TCR beta chain was defined by its CDR3 amino acid sequence together with its V-gene family, and reads lacking a unique V-gene family were excluded. To address suspected cross-contamination and a sequencing artifact, a later analysis removed a few hundred highly shared, low-generation-probability nucleotide sequences. For each public chain, a later analysis derived a clonal expansion index from normalized ranks of inferred template counts within each repertoire. Generation probabilities in a later analysis came from a VDJ recombination model fitted to out-of-frame rearrangements, and those results were checked against IGoR. Hypergeometric tests were used in a later analysis to score TCR-TCR, TCR-HLA and TCR-CMV co-occurrence, with a repertoire-size bias correction applied to the TCR pairs. To estimate false discovery rates, a later analysis permuted the HLA or CMV assignments 20 times. In a later analysis, co-occurring TCRs were grouped using DBSCAN, with TCRdist sequence similarity added in when clustering inside HLA-allele-positive subsets. For co-occurrence clustering, repertoires with fewer than 30,000 or more than 120,000 public chains were excluded, along with roughly five repertoires with anomalous nucleotide sharing. This is the immuneACCESS table as TCRdb keeps it, with only in-frame sequences that have V and J called. A part of the clones is gone; compared with another copy, unresolved V genes explain less than half, and the rest is unexplained. V, J and clone size are taken as reported in that table, and D and trimming were inferred from the DNA itself. The sample includes fewer than 150,000 clones, with 73% observed a single time. The ten largest make up roughly an eighth of the sample.

These data are taken from a study of cytomegalovirus exposure and HLA in healthy donors (dated by TCRdb to about 2017). For the wider study: In an earlier analysis of under 750 of the donors, around 300 Gb of sequence data and some 120 million unique TCR beta sequences from about 190 million T cells were reported. Because of strong linkage in the cohort, four to six DR-DQ haplotypes were treated as single units for association and clustering. Genome-wide SNP genotypes for about 65% of the roughly 700 donors were used in a later genetic analysis, which treated that subset as a discovery cohort. In an earlier analysis of 500 to 650 of the donors, high-throughput TCR beta sequencing was used to judge whether each TCR beta V gene segment behaved as functional or pseudogenic. Along with the approximately 650-subject first cohort, a separate validation cohort of more than 90 different subjects was used. HLA typing included class I and class II loci at four-digit resolution. In the later analysis, no new phenotypic data were used to find candidate immune exposures; instead, reliance was placed on TCR beta sequences and their occurrence across donors. The study aimed to test whether cataloging public T cell receptors could reveal signatures of past pathogen exposure. Donor age, sex, ethnicity and CMV serostatus were collected together with the repertoire data. Among around 400 genotyped donors of the cohort, an average of roughly 240,000 unique TCR beta nucleotide sequences were sequenced per donor, about a sixth of them non-productive. The study combined high-throughput TCR immunosequencing, statistical association of individual TCRs with disease status, and machine learning to predict cytomegalovirus infection status. The study profiled the T cell repertoires of more than 500 subjects by immunosequencing and related them to cytomegalovirus serostatus. Roughly 290 gigabases of sequencing data and around 85 million unique TCR sequences made up an early release that covered about 640 HLA-typed donors. Every discovery cohort repertoire had been produced on one sequencing platform. The number of donors typed differed by locus, with about 629-630 for A, B, C, DRB1 and DQB1, 522 for DQA1, approximately 580 for DPA1, and over 400 for DPB1. Of the 398 genotyped donors, around 81% fell in the genetic ancestry cluster associated with self-reported Caucasian donors. To study patterns of TCR occurrence, a later analysis re-analyzed previously published TCR beta repertoires from around 660 donors and added high-resolution HLA genotyping. General findings and caveats noted by the study authors: The presence/absence analyses assumed that sequencing depth was roughly uniform across donors, and that assumption may not be true. Because counts were too low, approximately 18 rarely observed V segments, including chromosome 9 orphons, were excluded from the earlier analysis of around 640 of the donors. In a later analysis, HLA-associated TCR beta chains showed more clonal expansion and lower generation probabilities than non-associated chains that were equally common. When HLA alleles, especially DR and DQ, strongly co-occurred, attributing TCR associations to individual alleles was difficult. A total of fewer than 200 TCR beta chains were listed by the study as associated with cytomegalovirus. A further reported finding was that TCR beta sequences accurately predicted the HLA-A and HLA-B alleles for most subjects in the first cohort. A later analysis associated 15,000 to 20,000 TCR beta sequences with specific HLA alleles at a false discovery rate of 0.05. Because HLA typing was unavailable for some donors at each locus, only the typed subset was used in association tests. The cohort was sequenced for TCR beta chains only, and without alpha or paired-chain data the features that could be detected were limited. An association between a missense DCLRE1C variant and V-gene and J-gene trimming of TCR beta chains was found in a later genetic analysis and replicated in an independent cohort. An earlier analysis of roughly 570 of the donors showed that most TCR beta V segments appeared in productive rearrangements either about 87% or about 30% of the time, which broadly matched IMGT annotations. Compared with the approximately 700-donor mean, donors in an Asian-associated ancestry cluster had fewer N-insertions in productive TCRs, according to a later genetic analysis. Cytomegalovirus status was reported to be diagnosed by the classifier with high specificity and sensitivity in both the original and validation cohorts. Some IMGT-functional V segments, including TRBV6-2 and TRBV6-3, could not be told apart with the 87-base-pair reads, so those segments were excluded. Most CMV-associated TCR beta chains appeared to be HLA-restricted in a later analysis, and the HLA associations seemed to be driven largely by CMV exposure. In a later analysis, TCR association rates were found to vary across HLA loci, with the most associated TCRs seen for DRB1 alleles and the fewest for HLA-C alleles. According to the authors, the approach could potentially be generalized to other disease states and immunological phenotypes. Three of the identified cytomegalovirus-associated TCR beta chains were confirmed in vitro to be specific for cytomegalovirus antigens. Correlated functional status among segregating V segments might be attributable to linkage disequilibrium, but an unknown experimental factor could not be ruled out. For the cohort, immune exposure information was limited to CMV serostatus. A cluster of highly shared sequence variants was judged likely to represent a technical artifact of the sequencing pipeline. Most TCR sequences were observed very rarely across donors, whereas some public TCRs were present in many individuals. Several of the top co-occurrence clusters appeared to be linked to parvovirus B19, influenza, CMV and Epstein-Barr virus, according to a later analysis.

V is pruned by 0 bases and J by 0 bases, leaving 3 bases of the junction without a gene match. The germline V gene (reference sequence) provides CDR1 SGHNT and CDR2 YYREEE. The CDR3 has 16 amino acids, counting the end cysteine and phenylalanine. This entry keeps only the CDR3 DNA: 48 bases, framed from base 1. The cohort consisted of approximately 670 healthy bone marrow donors. Cohort members were all nominally healthy when sampled, although unrecorded immune exposures were likely present. Of the 670 or so cohort members, almost 300 had positive CMV serostatus and 350 to 450 had negative CMV serostatus, and CMV serostatus was not recorded for the donor. Every donor gave a peripheral blood sample, and the peripheral blood mononuclear cells from that sample were used for TCR beta sequencing. Genomic DNA was extracted from the blood cell samples with the Qiagen DNeasy Blood Extraction Kit.

This receptor was identified in a human donor in good health. This chain is built from TRBV5-4 and TRBJ2-7; 10 central bases correspond to TRBD2. The sequenced sample was PBMCs. The CDR3 is CASSLGLAGSSYEQYF. The nucleotides read TGTGCCAGCAGCTTGGGACTAGCGGGTTCCTCCTACGAGCAGTACTTC.